This entry describes one TCR beta chain. Its target is not known. This sample is drawn from a study of shared clonotypes between healthy human individuals. The CDR3 totals 15 residues. CDR1 is SGDLS and CDR2 is YYNGEE in the germline V gene. V gave up 0 bases and J gave up 2 bases, with 10 bases separating them. Method: immunoSEQ multiplex PCR; TCRdb's copy keeps in-frame clones and lacks some. This sample has some 2.3 million clones; 90% to 95% occur once, and the top ten carry about 0.39%. Study-wide results and limits: Naive CD4 clonotypes were shared across a handful of donors at roughly 5%.

Sequencing was carried out using naive CD4+ T cells from PBMCs. Subset denoted: CD45RA+ positively selected. The receptor was derived from a man aged 18 to 30 in good health. Some clones in this sample may be carry-over from other donors' samples. V usage is TRBV9 and J usage is TRBJ2-3, with D unresolved. CDR3 loop: CASSVVGYPTDTQYF. Here the CDR3 DNA reads TGTGCCAGCAGCGTAGTGGGCTATCCCACAGATACGCAGTATTTT.